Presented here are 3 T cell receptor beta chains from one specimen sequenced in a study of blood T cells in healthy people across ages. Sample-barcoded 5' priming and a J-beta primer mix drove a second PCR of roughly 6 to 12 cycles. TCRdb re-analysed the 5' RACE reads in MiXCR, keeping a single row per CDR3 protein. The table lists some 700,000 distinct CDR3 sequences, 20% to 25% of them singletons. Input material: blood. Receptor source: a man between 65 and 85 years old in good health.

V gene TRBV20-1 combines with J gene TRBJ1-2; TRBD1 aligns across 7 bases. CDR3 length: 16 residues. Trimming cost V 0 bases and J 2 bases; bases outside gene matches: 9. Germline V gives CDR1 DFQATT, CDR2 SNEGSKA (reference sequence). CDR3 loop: CSARDPSGGKNYGYTF. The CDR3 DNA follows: TGCAGTGCTAGAGATCCGTCAGGGGGAAAAAACTATGGCTACACCTTC.

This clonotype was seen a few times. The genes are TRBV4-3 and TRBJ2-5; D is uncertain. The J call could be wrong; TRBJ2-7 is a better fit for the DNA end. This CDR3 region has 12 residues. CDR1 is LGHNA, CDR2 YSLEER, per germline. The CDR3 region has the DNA TGCGCCAGCAGCCAAGTCGACTACGAGCAGTACGTC. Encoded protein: CASSQVDYEQYV.

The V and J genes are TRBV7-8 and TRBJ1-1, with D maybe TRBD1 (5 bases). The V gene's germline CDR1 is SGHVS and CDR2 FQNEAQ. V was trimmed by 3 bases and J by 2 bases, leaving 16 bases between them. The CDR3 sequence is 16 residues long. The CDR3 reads CASSLKNRQLNTEAFF. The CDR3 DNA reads TGTGCCAGCAGCTTGAAGAACAGACAGTTAAACACTGAAGCTTTCTTT.